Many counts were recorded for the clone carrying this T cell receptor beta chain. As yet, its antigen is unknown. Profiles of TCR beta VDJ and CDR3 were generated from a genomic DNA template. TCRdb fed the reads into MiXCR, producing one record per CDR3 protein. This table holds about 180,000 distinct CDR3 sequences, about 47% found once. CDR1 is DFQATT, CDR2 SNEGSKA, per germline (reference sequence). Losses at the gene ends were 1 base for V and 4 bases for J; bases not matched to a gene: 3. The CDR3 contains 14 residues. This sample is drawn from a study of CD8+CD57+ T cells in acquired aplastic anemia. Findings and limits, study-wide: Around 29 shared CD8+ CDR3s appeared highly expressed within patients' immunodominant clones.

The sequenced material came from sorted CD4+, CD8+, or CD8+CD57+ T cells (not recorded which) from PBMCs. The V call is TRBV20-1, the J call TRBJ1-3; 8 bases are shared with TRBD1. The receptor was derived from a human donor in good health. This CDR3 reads CSARGTGRGNTIYF. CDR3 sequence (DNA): TGCAGTGCTAGAGGGACAGGGAGAGGAAACACCATATATTTT.